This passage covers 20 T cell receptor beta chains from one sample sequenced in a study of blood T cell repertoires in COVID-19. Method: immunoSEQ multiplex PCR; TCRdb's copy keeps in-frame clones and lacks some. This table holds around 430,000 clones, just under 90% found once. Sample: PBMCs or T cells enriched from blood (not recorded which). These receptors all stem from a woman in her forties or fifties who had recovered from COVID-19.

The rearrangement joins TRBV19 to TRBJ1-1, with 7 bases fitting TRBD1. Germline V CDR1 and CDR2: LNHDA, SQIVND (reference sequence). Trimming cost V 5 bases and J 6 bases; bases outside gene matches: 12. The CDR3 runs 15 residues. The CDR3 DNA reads TGTGCCAGTAGTCCCGGGACAGTAGGGCGATCTGAAGCTTTCTTT. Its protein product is CASSPGTVGRSEAFF.

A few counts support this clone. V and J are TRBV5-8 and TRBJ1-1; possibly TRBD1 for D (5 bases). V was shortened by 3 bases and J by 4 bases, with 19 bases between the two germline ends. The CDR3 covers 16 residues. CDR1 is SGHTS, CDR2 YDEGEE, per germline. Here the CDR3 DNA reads TGTGCCAGCAGCTACTTGACCCCAGGGCAGGGCACTGAAGCTTTCTTT. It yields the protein CASSYLTPGQGTEAFF.

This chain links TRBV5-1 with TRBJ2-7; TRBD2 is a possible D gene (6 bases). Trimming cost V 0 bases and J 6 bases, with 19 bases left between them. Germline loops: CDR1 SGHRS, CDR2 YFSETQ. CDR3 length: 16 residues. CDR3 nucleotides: TGCGCCAGCAGCTTGGTTCGGGGGACGGTTCAGGGCGAGCAGTACTTC. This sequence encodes CASSLVRGTVQGEQYF.

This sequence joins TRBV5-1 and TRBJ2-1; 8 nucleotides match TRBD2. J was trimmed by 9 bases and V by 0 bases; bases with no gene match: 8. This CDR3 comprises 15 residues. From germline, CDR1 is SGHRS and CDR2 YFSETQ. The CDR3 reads CASSLAGREGGEQFF. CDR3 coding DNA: TGCGCCAGCAGCTTGGCCGGTCGGGAGGGCGGTGAGCAGTTCTTC. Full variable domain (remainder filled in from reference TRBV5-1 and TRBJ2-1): KAGVTQTPRYLIKTRGQQVTLSCSPISGHRSVSWYQQTPGQGLQFLFEYFSETQRNKGNFPGRFSGRQFSNSRSEMNVSTLELGDSALYLCASSLAGREGGEQFFGPGTRLTVL.

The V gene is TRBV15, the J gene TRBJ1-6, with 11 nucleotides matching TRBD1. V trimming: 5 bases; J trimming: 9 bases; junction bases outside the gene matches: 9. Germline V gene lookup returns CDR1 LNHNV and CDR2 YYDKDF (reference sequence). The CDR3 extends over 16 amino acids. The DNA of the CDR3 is TGTGCCACCAGCGGAGTTTCCGGGACAGGGGGTTCACCCCTCCACTTT. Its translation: CATSGVSGTGGSPLHF.

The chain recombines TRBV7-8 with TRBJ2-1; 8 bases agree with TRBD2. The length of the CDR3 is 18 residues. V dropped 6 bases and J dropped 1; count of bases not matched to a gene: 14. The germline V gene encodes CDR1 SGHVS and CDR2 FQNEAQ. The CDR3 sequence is CASRNTPGGGTSYNEQFF. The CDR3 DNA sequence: TGTGCCAGCAGAAACACCCCCGGGGGGGGGACGTCCTACAATGAGCAGTTCTTC.

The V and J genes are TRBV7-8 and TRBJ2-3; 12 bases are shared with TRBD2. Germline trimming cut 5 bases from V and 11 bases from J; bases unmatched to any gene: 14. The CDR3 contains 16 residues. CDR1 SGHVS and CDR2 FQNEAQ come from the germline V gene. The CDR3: CASSPSTSGGKFGQYF. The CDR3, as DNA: TGTGCCAGCAGCCCGAGTACTAGCGGGGGGAAGTTTGGGCAGTATTTT.

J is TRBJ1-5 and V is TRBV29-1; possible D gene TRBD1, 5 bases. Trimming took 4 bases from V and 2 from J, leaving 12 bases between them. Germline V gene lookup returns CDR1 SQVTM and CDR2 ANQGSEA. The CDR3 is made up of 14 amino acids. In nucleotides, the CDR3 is TGCAGCGTTGTAATATCGACAGGCAATCAGCCCCAGCATTTT. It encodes CSVVISTGNQPQHF.

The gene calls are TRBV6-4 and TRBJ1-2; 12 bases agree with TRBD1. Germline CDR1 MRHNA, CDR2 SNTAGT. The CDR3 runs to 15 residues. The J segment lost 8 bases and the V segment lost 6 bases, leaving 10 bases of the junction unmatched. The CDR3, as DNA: TGTGCCAGCAGCCCCGAGGGACAGGGGGCCGGAGGCTACACCTTC. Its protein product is CASSPEGQGAGGYTF.

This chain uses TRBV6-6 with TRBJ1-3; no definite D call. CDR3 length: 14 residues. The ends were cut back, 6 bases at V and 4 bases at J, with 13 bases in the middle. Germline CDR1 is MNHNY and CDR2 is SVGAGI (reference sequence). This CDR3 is CASSRLVRGNTIYF. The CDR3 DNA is TGTGCCAGCAGCAGACTTGTGAGGGGAAACACCATATATTTT.

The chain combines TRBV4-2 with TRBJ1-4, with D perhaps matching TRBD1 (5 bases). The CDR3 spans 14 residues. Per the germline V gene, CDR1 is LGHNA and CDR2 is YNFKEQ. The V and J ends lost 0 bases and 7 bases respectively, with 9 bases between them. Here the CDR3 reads CASSQDRAVEKLFF. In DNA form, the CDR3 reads TGTGCCAGCAGCCAAGACAGGGCGGTTGAAAAACTGTTTTTT.

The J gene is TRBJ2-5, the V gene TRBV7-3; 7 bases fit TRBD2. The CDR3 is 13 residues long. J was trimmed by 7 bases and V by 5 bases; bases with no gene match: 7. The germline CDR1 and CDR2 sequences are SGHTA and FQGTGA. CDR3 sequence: CASSLGGTGTQYF. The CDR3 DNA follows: TGTGCCAGCAGCCTGGGAGGGACGGGGACCCAGTACTTC. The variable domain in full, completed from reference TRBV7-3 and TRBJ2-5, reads GAGVSQTPSNKVTEKGKYVELRCDPISGHTALYWYRQSLGQGPEFLIYFQGTGAADDSGLPNDRFFAVRPEGSVSTLKIQRTERGDSAVYLCASSLGGTGTQYFGPGTRLLVL.

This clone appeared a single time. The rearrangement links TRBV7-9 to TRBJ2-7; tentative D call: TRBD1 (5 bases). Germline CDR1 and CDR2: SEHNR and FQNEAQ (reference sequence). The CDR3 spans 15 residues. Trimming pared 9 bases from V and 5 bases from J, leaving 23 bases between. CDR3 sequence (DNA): TGTGCCAGTAGCCCCACCGGGTGGGGCGCCAACGAGCAGTACTTC. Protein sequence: CASSPTGWGANEQYF.

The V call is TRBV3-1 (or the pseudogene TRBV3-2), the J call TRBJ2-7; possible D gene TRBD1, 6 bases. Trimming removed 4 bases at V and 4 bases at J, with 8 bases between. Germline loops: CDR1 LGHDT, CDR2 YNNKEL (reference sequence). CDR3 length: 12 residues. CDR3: CASSPTGYEQYF. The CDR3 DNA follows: TGTGCCAGCAGCCCGACAGGTTACGAGCAGTACTTC.

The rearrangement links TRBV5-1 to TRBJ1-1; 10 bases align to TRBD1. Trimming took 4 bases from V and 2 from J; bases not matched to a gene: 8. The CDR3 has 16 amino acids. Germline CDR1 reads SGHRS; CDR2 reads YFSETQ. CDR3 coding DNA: TGCGCCAGCAGCCCACGGACAGGGGGGGACAACACTGAAGCTTTCTTT. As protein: CASSPRTGGDNTEAFF.

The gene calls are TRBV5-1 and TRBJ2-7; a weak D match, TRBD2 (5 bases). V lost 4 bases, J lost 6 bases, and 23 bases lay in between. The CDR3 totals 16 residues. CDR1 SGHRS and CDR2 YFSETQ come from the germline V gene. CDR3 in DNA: TGCGCCAGCAGCCCAGGCAAGGTACTAGGACGTACCGAGCAGTACTTC. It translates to CASSPGKVLGRTEQYF.

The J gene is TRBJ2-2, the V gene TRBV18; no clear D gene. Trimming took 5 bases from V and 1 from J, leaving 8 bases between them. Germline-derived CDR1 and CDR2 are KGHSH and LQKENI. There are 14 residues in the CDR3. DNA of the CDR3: TGTGCCAGCTCAACTACACTGAACACCGGGGAGCTGTTTTTT. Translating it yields CASSTTLNTGELFF.

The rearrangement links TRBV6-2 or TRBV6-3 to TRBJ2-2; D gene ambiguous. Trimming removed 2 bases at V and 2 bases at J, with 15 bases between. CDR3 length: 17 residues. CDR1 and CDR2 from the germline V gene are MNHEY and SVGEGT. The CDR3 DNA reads TGTGCCAGCAGTTACGAGGCAACAAGCAAAAACACCGGGGAGCTGTTTTTT. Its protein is CASSYEATSKNTGELFF.

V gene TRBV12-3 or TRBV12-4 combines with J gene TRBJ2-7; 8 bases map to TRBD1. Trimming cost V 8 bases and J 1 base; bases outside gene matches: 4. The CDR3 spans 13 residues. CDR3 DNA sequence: TGTGCCAGCCCCGGGACAGGATCCTACGAGCAGTACTTC. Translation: CASPGTGSYEQYF.

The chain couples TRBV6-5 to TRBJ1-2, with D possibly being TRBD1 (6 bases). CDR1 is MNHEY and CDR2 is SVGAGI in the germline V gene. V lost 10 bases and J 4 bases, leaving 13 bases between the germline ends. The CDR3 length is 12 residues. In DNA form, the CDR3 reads TGTGCCACCAGGGACACTCGCTATGGCTACACCTTC. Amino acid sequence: CATRDTRYGYTF.